This T cell receptor beta chain is drawn from a study of T-cell memory formation after mild COVID-19 (dated by TCRdb to about 2021). Some background on the complete study: TCR sequence clusters from the two donors were found to be largely donor specific. T-cell clones expanding and contracting after mild COVID-19 in a couple of donors were tracked by longitudinal TCRalpha and TCRbeta repertoire sequencing. Two young, previously healthy adult volunteers, one female and one male, were included in the cohort. General findings and caveats noted by the study authors: The detection of some responding clones in pre-infection memory suggests that pre-existing cross-reactive memory T cells joined the SARS-CoV-2 response. Contracting CD4+ clones appeared mostly in the CM and EM memory subsets, whereas CD8+ clones were enriched in EMRA. Only a couple of mild cases were covered in the study, and larger cohorts including severe cases with pre-infection samples were considered necessary. Whether the second-wave clones peaking on day 37 were SARS-CoV-2 specific was not confirmed. From day 15 to 85, contracting clones showed balanced CD4/CD8 phenotypes, whereas a second wave of clones that expanded from day 15 to 37 leaned towards CD4+.

These reads were obtained on an Illumina NovaSeq 6000. cDNA libraries for TCRalpha and TCRbeta were prepared by 5'RACE using constant-segment primers, with sample barcodes and unique molecular identifiers added. RNA was extracted from every sample with Trizol reagent. The libraries were amplified in two PCR steps, and the second step added a second sample barcode and Illumina TruSeq adapters. The libraries were sequenced on an Illumina NovaSeq using 2 x 150 bp paired-end reads. The authors' analysis ran thus. With migec v1.2.7, reads were demultiplexed and then collapsed into UMI-guided consensus sequences. Using mixcr v2.1.11, UMI consensuses were aligned to TRA and TRB V and J templates and then assembled into clonotypes. A clonotype was counted as expanded or contracted only if both edgeR and NoisET called the change significant, with noise models trained on biological replicates. edgeR calls used a false discovery rate-adjusted p below 0.01 and a log2 fold-change threshold of 1. As an exploratory analysis of dynamics, max-normalized trajectories of the 1000 most abundant clonotypes were examined by PCA with hierarchical clustering. Each responding clone was given a CD4 or CD8 phenotype based on the CD4+ and CD8+ repertoires, which had been sequenced separately. TCRdb ran its own pipeline on the public reads, namely fastp trimming at Q25 and MiXCR clone calling, and kept in-frame beta chains. Rows are unified per CDR3 protein, each entry keeping the most common DNA and genes. The V and J calls and clone size are TCRdb's, not the authors'. This sample lists 150,000 to 200,000 distinct CDR3 sequences; around 20% were detected once. The top ten clonotypes cover around 3.9% of the sample.

In the germline V gene, CDR1 corresponds to SGHTS and CDR2 to YDEGEE. V is pared back by 5 bases and J by 5 bases, with 13 bases lying between the germline termini. Taken from cysteine to phenylalanine, the CDR3 has 13 residues. Only CDR3 DNA is held: 39 bases, read in frame from base 1. To note about this clonotype: The specificity of this receptor is unknown. Nothing much larger sits one base from this clone, and base qualities are not available.

PBMCs were isolated by Ficoll-Paque density gradient centrifugation. This clonotype was obtained from a man between 18 and 35 years old who had mild COVID-19 (a few samples of this study predate the infection). The sample titles of this study are shuffled in the database, so cell type and time point are left out; the donor was told from shared clones. The V and J segments used are TRBV5-8 and TRBJ1-2, with the D gene uncertain. The specimen was PBMCs or a T cell subset sorted from them (not recorded which). The DNA reads as follows: TGTGCCAGCAGTCCATCAGCTGGATATGGCTACACCTTC. The translation is CASSPSAGYGYTF.